The present entry profiles one TCR beta chain with its context. What it binds is unknown. The data were taken from a study of blood T cells in healthy people across ages. The study's findings and limits: The unsorted PBMCs prevented any conclusive comparison of naive versus antigen-experienced cells.

CDR3 length: 15 amino acids. Germline assignment: CDR1 LNHDA and CDR2 SQIVND (reference sequence). Primed by a sample-barcoded 5' primer and a J-beta primer mix, a second PCR proceeded for roughly 7 to 12 cycles. Each of the cDNA molecules was tagged by a template-switch adaptor with 12 random nucleotides. TCRdb re-derived calls from the 5' RACE reads in MiXCR, one entry per CDR3 protein. In the table there are some 760,000 distinct CDR3 sequences, around 25% of which are singletons. The data were also submitted as part of a second study, on T cells of mothers and their children.

The genes are TRBV19 and TRBJ2-5; 10 nucleotides align to TRBD2. The DNA matches TRBJ2-1 better at its end, which makes the J call doubtful. The TCR sequence derives from a boy younger than 18 in good health. Sequencing was performed on blood. The CDR3 region is CASRRAGGPRNEQFF. The DNA of the CDR3 is TGTGCCAGTAGGCGAGCGGGAGGGCCCCGCAATGAGCAGTTCTTC.